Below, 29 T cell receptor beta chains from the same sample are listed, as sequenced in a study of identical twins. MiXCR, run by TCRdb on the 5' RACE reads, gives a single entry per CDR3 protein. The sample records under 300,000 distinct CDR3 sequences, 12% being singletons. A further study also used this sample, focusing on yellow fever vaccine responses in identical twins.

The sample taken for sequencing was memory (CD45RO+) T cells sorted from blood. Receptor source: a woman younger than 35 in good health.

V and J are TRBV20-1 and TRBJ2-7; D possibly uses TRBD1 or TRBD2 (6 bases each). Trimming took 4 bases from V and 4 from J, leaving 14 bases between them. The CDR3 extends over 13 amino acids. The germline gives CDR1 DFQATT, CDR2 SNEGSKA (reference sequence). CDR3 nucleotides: TGCAGTGCTATAGGAGGGGGTGTATACGAGCAGTACTTC. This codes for CSAIGGGVYEQYF.

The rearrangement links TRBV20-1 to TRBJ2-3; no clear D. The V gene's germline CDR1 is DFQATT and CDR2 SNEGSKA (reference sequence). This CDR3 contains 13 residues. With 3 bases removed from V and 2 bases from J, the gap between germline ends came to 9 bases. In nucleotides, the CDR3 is TGCAGTGCTAGGTGGGCCGCCACAGATACGCAGTATTTT. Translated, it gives CSARWAATDTQYF.

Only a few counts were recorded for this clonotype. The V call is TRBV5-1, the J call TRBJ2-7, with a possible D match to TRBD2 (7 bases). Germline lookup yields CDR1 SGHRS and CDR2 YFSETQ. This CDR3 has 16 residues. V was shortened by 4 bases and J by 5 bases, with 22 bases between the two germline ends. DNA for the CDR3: TGCGCCAGCAGCCCGAGGTCGGGGGGCGCAGTCAACGAGCAGTACTTC. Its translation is CASSPRSGGAVNEQYF.

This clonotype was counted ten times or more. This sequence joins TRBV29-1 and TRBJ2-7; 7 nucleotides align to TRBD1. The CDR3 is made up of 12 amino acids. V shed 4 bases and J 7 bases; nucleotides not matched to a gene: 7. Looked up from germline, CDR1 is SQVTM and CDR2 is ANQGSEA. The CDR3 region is CSVGGGGLEQYF. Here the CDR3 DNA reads TGCAGCGTTGGAGGGGGCGGTTTAGAGCAGTACTTC.

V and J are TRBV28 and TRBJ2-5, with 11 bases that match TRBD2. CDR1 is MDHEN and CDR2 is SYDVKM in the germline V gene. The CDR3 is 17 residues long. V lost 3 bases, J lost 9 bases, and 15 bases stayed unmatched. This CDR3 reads CASSFPLRLAGSVAQYF. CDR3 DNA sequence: TGTGCCAGCAGTTTCCCCCTTCGACTAGCGGGATCGGTAGCCCAGTACTTC. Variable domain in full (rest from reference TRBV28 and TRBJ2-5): DVKVTQSSRYLVKRTGEKVFLECVQDMDHENMFWYRQDPGLGLRLIYFSYDVKMKEKGDIPEGYSVSREKKERFSLILESASTNQTSMYLCASSFPLRLAGSVAQYFGPGTRLLVL.

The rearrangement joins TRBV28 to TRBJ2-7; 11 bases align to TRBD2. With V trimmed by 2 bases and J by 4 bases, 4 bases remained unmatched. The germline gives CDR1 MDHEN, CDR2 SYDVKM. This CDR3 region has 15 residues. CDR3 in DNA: TGTGCCAGCAGTTTACTAGCGGGGGGCCCGTACGAGCAGTACTTC. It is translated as CASSLLAGGPYEQYF.

CDR3 nucleotide sequence: TGTGCCAGCAGCCAAGACACTAGGGAGAATGAGCAGTTCTTC. Its protein is CASSQDTRENEQFF. The chain carries TRBV4-2 and TRBJ2-1, with D possibly TRBD2 on 5 matching bases. Germline lookup yields CDR1 LGHNA and CDR2 YNFKEQ. There are 14 residues in the CDR3. Trimming removed 0 bases at V and 7 bases at J, with 10 bases between.

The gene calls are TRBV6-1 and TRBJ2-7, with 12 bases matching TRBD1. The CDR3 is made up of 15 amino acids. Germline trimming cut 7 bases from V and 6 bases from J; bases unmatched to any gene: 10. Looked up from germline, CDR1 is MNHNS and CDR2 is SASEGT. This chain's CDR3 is CASKRPGQGAFEQYF. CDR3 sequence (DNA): TGTGCCAGCAAACGACCGGGACAGGGGGCTTTCGAGCAGTACTTC.

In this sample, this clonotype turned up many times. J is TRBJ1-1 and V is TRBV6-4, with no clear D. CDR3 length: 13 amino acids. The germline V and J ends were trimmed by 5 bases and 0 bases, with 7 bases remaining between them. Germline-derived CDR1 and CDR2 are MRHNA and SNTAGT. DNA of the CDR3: TGTGCCAGCAGTACCTTTATGAACACTGAAGCTTTCTTT. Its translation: CASSTFMNTEAFF.

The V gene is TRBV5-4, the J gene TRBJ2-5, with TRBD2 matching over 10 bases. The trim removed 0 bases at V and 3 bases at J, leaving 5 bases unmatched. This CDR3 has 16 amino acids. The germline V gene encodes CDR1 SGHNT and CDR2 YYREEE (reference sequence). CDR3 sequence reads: CASSLGLAGVKETQYF. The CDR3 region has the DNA TGTGCCAGCAGCTTGGGGCTAGCGGGAGTTAAAGAGACCCAGTACTTC.

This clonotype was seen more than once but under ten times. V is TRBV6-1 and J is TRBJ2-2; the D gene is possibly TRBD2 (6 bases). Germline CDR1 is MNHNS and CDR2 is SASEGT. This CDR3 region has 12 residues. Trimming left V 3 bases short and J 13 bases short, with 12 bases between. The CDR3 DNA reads TGTGCCAGCAGTGAGGTCCGGGGAGGGCTGTTTTTT. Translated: CASSEVRGGLFF.

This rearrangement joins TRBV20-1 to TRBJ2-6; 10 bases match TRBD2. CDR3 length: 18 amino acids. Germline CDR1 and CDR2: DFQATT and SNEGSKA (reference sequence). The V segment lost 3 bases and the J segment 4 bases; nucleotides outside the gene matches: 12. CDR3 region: CSASKSGGALLGANVLTF. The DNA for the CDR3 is TGCAGTGCTAGTAAGAGCGGGGGGGCCCTCCTCGGGGCCAACGTCCTGACTTTC.

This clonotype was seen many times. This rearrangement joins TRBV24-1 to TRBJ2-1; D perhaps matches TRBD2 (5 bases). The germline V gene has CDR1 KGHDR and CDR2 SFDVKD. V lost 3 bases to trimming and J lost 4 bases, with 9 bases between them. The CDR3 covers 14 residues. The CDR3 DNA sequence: TGTGCCACCAGTGATCCGAGAGGGTACAATGAGCAGTTCTTC. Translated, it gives CATSDPRGYNEQFF.

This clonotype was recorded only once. The CDR3 coding sequence is TGTGCCAGCAGCCTCCGGGACAGATCGAACACCGGGGAGCTGTTTTTT. It encodes CASSLRDRSNTGELFF. This sequence joins TRBV3-1 and TRBJ2-2, with 7 positions matching TRBD1. The CDR3 consists of 16 residues. Trimming removed 4 bases from V and 0 bases from J; junction bases left unmatched: 5. In germline, CDR1 is LGHDT, CDR2 YNNKEL (reference sequence).

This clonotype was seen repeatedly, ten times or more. In DNA, the CDR3 is TGTGCCAGCCCAAGGGGGCTCACTGAAGCTTTCTTT. It encodes CASPRGLTEAFF. The genes are TRBV21-1 and TRBJ1-1; TRBD1 reflects the table's D call only, with no check against the DNA. TRBV21-1 represents a pseudogene. CDR3 length: 12 residues.

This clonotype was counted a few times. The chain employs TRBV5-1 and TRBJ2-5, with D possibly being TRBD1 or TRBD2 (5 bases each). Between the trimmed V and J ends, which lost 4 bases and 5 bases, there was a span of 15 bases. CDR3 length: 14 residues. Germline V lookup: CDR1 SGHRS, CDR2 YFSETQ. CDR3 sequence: CASSPGTHGETQYF. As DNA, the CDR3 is TGCGCCAGCAGCCCTGGGACCCACGGGGAGACCCAGTACTTC.

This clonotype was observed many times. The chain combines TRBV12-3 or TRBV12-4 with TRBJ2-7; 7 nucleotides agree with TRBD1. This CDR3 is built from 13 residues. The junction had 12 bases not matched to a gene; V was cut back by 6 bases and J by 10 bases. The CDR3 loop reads CASSRDSWMEQYF. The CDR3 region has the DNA TGTGCCAGCAGCCGGGACAGTTGGATGGAACAGTACTTC.

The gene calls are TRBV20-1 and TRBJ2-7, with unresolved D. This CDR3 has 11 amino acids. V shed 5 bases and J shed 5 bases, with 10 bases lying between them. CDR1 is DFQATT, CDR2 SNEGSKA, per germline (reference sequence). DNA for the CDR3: TGCAGTGCTCGGCCCGTAGACGAGCAGTACTTC. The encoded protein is CSARPVDEQYF.

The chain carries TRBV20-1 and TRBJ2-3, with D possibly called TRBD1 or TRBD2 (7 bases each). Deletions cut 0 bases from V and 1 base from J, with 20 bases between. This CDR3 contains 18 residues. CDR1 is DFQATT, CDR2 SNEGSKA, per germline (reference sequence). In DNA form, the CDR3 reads TGCAGTGCTAGAGACCCCAAGGGGGCGGGGAGGGGCACAGATACGCAGTATTTT. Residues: CSARDPKGAGRGTDTQYF.

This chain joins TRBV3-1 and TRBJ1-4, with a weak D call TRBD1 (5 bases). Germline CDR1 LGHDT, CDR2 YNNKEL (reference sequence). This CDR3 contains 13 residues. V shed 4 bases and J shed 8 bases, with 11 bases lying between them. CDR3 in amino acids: CASSPPWGEKLFF. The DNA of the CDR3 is TGTGCCAGCAGCCCTCCCTGGGGGGAAAAACTGTTTTTT. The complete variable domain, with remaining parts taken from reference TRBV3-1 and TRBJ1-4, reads DTAVSQTPKYLVTQMGNDKSIKCEQNLGHDTMYWYKQDSKKFLKIMFSYNNKELIINETVPNRFSPKSPDKAHLNLHINSLELGDSAVYFCASSPPWGEKLFFGSGTQLSVL.

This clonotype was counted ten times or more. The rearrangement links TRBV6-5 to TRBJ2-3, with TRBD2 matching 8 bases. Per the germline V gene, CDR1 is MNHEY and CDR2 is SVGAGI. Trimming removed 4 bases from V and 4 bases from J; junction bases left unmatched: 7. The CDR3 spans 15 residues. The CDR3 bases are TGTGCCAGCAGTTTATCCAGCGGGGGATCAGATACGCAGTATTTT. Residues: CASSLSSGGSDTQYF.

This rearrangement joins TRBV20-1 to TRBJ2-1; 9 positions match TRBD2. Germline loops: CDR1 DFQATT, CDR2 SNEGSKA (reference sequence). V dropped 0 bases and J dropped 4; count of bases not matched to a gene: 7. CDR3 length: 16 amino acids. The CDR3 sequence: CSARDRREGVYNEQFF. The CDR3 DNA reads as TGCAGTGCTAGAGATAGGCGGGAGGGGGTTTACAATGAGCAGTTCTTC.

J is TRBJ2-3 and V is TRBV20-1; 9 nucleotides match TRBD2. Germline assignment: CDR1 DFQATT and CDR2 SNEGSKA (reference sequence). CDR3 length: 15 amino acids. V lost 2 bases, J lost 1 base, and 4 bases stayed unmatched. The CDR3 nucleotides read TGCAGTGCTAGAATAGCGGGAGCCGGCACAGATACGCAGTATTTT. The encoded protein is CSARIAGAGTDTQYF.

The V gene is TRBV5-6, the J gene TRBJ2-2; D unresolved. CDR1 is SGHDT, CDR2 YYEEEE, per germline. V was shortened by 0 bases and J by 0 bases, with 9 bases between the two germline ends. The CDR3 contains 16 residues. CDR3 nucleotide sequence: TGTGCCAGCAGCTTGGCGGGTACCGCGAACACCGGGGAGCTGTTTTTT. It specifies CASSLAGTANTGELFF.

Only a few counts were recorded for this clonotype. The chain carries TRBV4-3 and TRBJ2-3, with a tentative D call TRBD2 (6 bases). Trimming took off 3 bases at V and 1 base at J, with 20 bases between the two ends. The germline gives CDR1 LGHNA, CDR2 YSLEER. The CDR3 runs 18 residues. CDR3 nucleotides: TGCGCCAGCAGCCAGGATATATTGACGGGACTCGGCACAGATACGCAGTATTTT. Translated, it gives CASSQDILTGLGTDTQYF.

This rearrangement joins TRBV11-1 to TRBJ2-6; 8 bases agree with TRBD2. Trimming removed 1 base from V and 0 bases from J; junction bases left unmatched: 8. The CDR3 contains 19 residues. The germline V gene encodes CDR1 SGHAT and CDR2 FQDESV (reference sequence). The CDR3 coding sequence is TGTGCCAGCAGCTTAGATAGGTCCGGGAGGGCCTCTGGGGCCAACGTCCTGACTTTC. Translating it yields CASSLDRSGRASGANVLTF. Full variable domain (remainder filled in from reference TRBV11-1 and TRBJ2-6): EAEVAQSPRYKITEKSQAVAFWCDPISGHATLYWYRQILGQGPELLVQFQDESVVDDSQLPKDRFSAERLKGVDSTLKIQPAELGDSAMYLCASSLDRSGRASGANVLTFGAGSRLTVL.

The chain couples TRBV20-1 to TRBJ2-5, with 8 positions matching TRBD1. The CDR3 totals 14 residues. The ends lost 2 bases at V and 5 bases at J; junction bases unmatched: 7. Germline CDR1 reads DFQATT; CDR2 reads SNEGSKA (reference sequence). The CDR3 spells CSARRSGGMETQYF. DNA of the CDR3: TGCAGTGCTAGAAGGTCAGGGGGCATGGAGACCCAGTACTTC.

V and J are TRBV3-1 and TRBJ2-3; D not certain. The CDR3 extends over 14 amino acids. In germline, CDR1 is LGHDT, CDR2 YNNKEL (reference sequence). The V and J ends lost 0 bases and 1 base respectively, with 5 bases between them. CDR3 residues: CASSQDAGTDTQYF. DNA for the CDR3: TGTGCCAGCAGCCAAGACGCTGGCACAGATACGCAGTATTTT.

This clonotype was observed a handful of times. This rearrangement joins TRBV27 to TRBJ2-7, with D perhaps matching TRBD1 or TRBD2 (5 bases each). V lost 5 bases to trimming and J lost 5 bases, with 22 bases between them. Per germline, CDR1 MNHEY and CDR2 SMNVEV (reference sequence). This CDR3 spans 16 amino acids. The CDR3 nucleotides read TGTGCCAGCAGTCTCCGTGGAACGGGGTTGGGGCACGAGCAGTACTTC. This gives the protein CASSLRGTGLGHEQYF.